Given below is one TCR beta chain in context. The table lists this clonotype with a few counts. Its antigen remains undetermined. Base qualities are missing; no much larger clone stands one base away. This sample is part of a study of blood T cells in healthy people across ages (dated by TCRdb to about 2015). Turning to the overall study: Template switching captured roughly one uniquely barcoded TCR beta cDNA molecule per two T cells in model experiments. The study measured age-related changes in TCR beta repertoire diversity using deep sequencing normalized with unique cDNA molecular identifiers. The donors were divided into four age groups: young (average roughly 17 years), middle-aged (over 35), aged (about 62) and long-lived (nearly 85). To avoid experimental bias, donors of different ages were distributed randomly across sequencing lanes. Two additional independent replicas of 1 million unique cDNA reads from the same blood draw were analyzed for two donors (one aged 18 to 29 and one aged 80 or older). Broad study findings and their caveats: Estimates of total diversity from one million sequenced T cells were regarded as lower bounds and underestimates. Since profiling was done on bulk unsorted PBMCs, naive and antigen-experienced compartments could not be conclusively compared. Because the CMV infection status of the donors was unknown, age-related changes in expanded clonotypes may potentially have been confounded. As age increased, observed TCR beta diversity per million T cells dropped in a roughly linear way, and a significant reduction was already evident by age 40. Compared with the aged group, the long-lived group had more naive CD4+ T cells, fewer expanded clones and increased TCR diversity, suggesting age selection. The percentage of naive T cells measured by flow cytometry correlated strongly with observed TCR beta diversity.

Library creation used 5' RACE. A second PCR of roughly 7 to 11 cycles was performed with a sample-barcoded 5' primer and a J-beta primer mix. Each TCR beta cDNA molecule received a unique molecular identifier from a template-switch 5' adaptor carrying 12 random nucleotides. Each sample yielded at least 2.5 million CDR3-containing paired-end reads. First-strand cDNA synthesis was performed from all RNA using the Mint cDNA synthesis kit, with priming by a TRBC-specific oligonucleotide. After uracil-DNA glycosylase treatment, a first 18-cycle PCR used universal primers M1SS and BC2_uni_R on all cDNA. Per the source publication's procedure: For normalization, 1 million high-quality reads, each with a distinct molecular identifier, were randomly selected from each sample. Instead of being binned into consensus sequences, reads with shared molecular identifiers were discarded. MiTCR, run with a Q25 quality threshold and the strictest error-elimination algorithm, handled CDR3 identification, clonotype clustering and error correction. A nonparametric unseen species model with Euler transformation was used to estimate lower-bound total TCR beta diversity. TCRdb reprocessed the public reads (quality trimming at Q25 with fastp, clone calling with MiXCR) and kept in-frame beta chains. Each record represents a unique CDR3 protein, reported with the most common genes and DNA among its rows. TCRdb's processing, not the authors' own work, is the source of the V and J calls. A total of some 1,800,000 distinct CDR3 sequences appear in this sample, about 39% of them only once. Clones ranked in the top ten supply 20% to 25% of the sample.

Systemically healthy Caucasian individuals from Russia, roughly 40 in total and aged about 6 to 95 years, were included as donors. Each donor gave 8 to 10 milliliters of peripheral blood, drawn into EDTA-treated Vacutainer tubes. PBMCs were isolated by Ficoll-Paque density-gradient centrifugation, with at least 6 million obtained per sample. Trizol reagent was used to extract total RNA from PBMCs, with at least 6 micrograms per sample. For every donor, flow cytometry on a PBMC aliquot measured the percentage of naive CD45RAhigh/CD27high T cells. Relative to germline, V is 0 bases shorter and J is 4 bases shorter, with 15 bases between their ends. CDR1 and CDR2 were assigned from the germline V gene as LGHNA and YNFKEQ. The CDR3, from cysteine to phenylalanine, totals 16 residues. Only CDR3 DNA remains: 48 bases, in frame from the first base.

The rearrangement combines TRBV4-2 with TRBJ1-2, and the D gene may be TRBD1, 5 bases matching. The sequencing input was blood. The source of this sequence is a human donor in good health. CDR3 region: CASSQEGRRGFYGYTF. The nucleotide sequence reads TGTGCCAGCAGCCAAGAGGGTCGACGGGGCTTCTATGGCTACACCTTC.